These 3 T cell receptor beta chains share one sample of origin, sequenced in a study of metastatic and nonmetastatic thyroid tumors. Using MiXCR, TCRdb re-called clones from the PCR reads. The repertoire includes some 18,000 clones, around 38% of them detected once, and around 25% sits in the top ten. Thyroid surgery took place with no prior treatment in any patient. Source material: tumor tissue. The receptors were sampled from a female donor with papillary thyroid cancer or a benign thyroid nodule (not recorded which). Some clones in this sample may be carry-over from other donors' samples.

About this clone: One junction end does not reproduce the germline sequence, and a read error may be involved. V and J are TRBV7-9 and TRBJ2-7; 13 bases fit TRBD2. Germline CDR1 reads SEHNR; CDR2 reads FQNEAQ (reference sequence). The CDR3 length is 14 residues. This chain's CDR3 is CASSSPGLAGLGDF. DNA for the CDR3: TGTGCCAGCAGCTCCCCGGGACTAGCGGGGCTAGGGGACTTC.

This clone occurred a few times. The chain has TRBV6-1 and TRBJ1-6; D is ambiguous. Germline CDR1 is MNHNS and CDR2 is SASEGT. V lost 2 bases and J 6 bases, leaving 14 bases between the germline ends. The CDR3 extends over 16 amino acids. CDR3 protein: CASSEQAPWGNSPLHF. The CDR3 DNA follows: TGTGCCAGCAGTGAACAGGCTCCCTGGGGTAATTCACCCCTCCACTTT.

The rearrangement uses TRBV20-1 and TRBJ1-6; TRBD1 matches at 7 bases. The J segment lost 10 bases and the V segment lost 1 base, leaving 7 bases of the junction unmatched. CDR3 length: 14 residues. Germline CDR1 is DFQATT and CDR2 is SNEGSKA (reference sequence). The DNA for the CDR3 is TGCAGTGCTAGAGGACAGGGAATAGGATCACCCCTCCACTTT. Encoded protein: CSARGQGIGSPLHF.